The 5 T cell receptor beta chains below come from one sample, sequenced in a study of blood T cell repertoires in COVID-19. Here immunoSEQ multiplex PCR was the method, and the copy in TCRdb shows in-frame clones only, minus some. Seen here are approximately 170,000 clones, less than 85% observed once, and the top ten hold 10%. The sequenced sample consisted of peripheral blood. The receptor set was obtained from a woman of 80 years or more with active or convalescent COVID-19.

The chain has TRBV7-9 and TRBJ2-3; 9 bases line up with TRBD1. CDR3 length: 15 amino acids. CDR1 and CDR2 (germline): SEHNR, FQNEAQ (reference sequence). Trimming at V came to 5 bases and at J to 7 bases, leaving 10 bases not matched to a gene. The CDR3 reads CASSPIQGAPHTQYF. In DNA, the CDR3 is TGTGCCAGCAGCCCCATACAGGGGGCGCCTCATACGCAGTATTTT.

The CDR3 here is CSASGDTNTEAFF. The CDR3 DNA reads TGCAGTGCTAGTGGTGACACGAACACTGAAGCTTTCTTT. The chain uses TRBV20-1 and TRBJ1-1, with unresolved D. V lost 3 bases to trimming and J lost 1 base, with 9 bases between them. This CDR3 has 13 residues. Germline lookup yields CDR1 DFQATT and CDR2 SNEGSKA (reference sequence).

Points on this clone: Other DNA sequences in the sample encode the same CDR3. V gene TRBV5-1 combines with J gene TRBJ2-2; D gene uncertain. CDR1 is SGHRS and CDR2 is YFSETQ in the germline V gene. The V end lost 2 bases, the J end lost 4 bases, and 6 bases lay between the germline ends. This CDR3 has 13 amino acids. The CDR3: CASSLGGTGELFF. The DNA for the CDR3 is TGCGCCAGCAGCTTAGGCGGCACCGGGGAGCTGTTTTTT.

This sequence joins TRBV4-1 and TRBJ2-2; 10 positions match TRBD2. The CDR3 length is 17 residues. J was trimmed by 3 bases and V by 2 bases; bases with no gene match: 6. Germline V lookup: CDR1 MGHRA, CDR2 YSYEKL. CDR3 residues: CASSQYKTSGYTGELFF. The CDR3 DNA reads TGCGCCAGCAGCCAATACAAGACTAGCGGGTACACCGGGGAGCTGTTTTTT.

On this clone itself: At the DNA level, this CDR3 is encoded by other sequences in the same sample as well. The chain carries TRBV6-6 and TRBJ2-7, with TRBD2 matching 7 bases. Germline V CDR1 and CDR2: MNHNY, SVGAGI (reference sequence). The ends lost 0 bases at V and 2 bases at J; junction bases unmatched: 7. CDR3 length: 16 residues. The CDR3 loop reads CASSYSALAVAYEQYF. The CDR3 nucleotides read TGTGCCAGCAGTTACTCGGCCCTAGCGGTTGCCTACGAGCAGTACTTC.